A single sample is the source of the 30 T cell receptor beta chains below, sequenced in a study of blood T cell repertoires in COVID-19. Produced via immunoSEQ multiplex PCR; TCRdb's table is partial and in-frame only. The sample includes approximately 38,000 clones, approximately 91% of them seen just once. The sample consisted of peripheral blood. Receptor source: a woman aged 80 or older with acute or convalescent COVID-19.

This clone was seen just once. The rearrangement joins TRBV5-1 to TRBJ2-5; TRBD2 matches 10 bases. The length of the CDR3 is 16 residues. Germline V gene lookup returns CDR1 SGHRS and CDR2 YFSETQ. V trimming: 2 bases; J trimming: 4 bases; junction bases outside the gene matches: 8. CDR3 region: CASSFSATSGLETQYF. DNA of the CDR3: TGCGCCAGCAGCTTTTCGGCGACTAGCGGGTTAGAGACCCAGTACTTC.

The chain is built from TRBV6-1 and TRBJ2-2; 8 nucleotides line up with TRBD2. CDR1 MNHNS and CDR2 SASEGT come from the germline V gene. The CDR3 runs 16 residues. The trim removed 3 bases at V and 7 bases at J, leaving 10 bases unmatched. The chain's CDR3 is CASSEVAGGAVGELFF. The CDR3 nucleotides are TGTGCCAGCAGTGAGGTTGCCGGGGGGGCGGTCGGGGAGCTGTTTTTT.

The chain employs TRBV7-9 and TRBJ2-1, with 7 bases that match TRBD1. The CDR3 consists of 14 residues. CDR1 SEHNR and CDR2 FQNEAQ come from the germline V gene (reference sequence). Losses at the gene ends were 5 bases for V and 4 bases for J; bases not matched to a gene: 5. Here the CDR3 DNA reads TGTGCCAGCAGCGCCCGGGGACAGTACAATGAGCAGTTCTTC. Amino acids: CASSARGQYNEQFF.

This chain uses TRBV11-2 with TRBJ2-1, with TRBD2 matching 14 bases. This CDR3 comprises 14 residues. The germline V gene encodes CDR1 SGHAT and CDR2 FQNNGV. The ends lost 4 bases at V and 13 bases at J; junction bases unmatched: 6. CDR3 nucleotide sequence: TGTGCCAGCAGCTCGGGACTAGCGGGGGAACGACAGTTCTTC. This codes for CASSSGLAGERQFF.

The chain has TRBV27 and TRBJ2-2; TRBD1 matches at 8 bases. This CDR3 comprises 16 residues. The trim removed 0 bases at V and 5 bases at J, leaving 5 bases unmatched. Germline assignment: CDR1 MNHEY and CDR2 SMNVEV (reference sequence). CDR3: CASSLSGQGLTGELFF. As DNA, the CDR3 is TGTGCCAGCAGTTTATCCGGACAGGGTCTGACCGGGGAGCTGTTTTTT.

The CDR3: CASSSDWFPDTQYF. CDR3 bases: TGTGCCAGCAGCTCCGACTGGTTCCCAGATACGCAGTATTTT. The rearrangement joins TRBV11-3 to TRBJ2-3; no clear D gene. This CDR3 is 14 amino acids long. The V and J ends lost 4 bases and 4 bases respectively, with 12 bases between them. Germline CDR1 reads SGHNT; CDR2 reads YENEEA.

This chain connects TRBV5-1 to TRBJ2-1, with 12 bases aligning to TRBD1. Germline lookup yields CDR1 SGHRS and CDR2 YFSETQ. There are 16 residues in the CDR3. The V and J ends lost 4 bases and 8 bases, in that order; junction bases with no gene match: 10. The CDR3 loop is CASSRNPGTGGHEQFF. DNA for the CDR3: TGCGCCAGCAGCCGGAACCCCGGGACAGGGGGCCATGAGCAGTTCTTC.

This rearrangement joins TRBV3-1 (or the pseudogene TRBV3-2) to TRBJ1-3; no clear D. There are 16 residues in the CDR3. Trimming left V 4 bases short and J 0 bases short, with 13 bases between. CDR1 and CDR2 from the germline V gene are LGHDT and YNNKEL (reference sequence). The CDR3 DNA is TGTGCCAGCAGCCGAGTCAGGAATCCCTCTGGAAACACCATATATTTT. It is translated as CASSRVRNPSGNTIYF.

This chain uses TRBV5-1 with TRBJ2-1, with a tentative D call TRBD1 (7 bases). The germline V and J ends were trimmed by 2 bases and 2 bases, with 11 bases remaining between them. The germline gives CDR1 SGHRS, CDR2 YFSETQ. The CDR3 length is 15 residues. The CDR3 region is CASSFGGQTYNEQFF. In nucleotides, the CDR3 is TGCGCCAGCAGCTTCGGGGGACAGACCTACAATGAGCAGTTCTTC.

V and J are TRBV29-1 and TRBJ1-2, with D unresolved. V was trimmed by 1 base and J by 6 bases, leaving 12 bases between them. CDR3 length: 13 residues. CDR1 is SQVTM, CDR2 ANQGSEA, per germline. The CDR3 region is CSVEGEGSNGYTF. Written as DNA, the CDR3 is TGCAGCGTTGAAGGGGAAGGGAGTAATGGCTACACCTTC.

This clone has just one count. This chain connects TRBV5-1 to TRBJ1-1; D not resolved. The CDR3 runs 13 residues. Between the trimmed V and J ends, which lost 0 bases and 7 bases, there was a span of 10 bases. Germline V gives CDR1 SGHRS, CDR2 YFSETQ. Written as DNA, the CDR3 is TGCGCCAGCAGCTTGGTCGTTGAGAGTGAAGCTTTCTTT. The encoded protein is CASSLVVESEAFF.

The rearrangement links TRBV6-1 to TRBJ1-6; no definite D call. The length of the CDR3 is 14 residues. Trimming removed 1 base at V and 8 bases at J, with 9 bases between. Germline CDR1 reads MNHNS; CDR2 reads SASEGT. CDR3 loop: CASSEGGSHSPLHF. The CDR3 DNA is TGTGCCAGCAGTGAAGGAGGCAGCCATTCACCCCTCCACTTT.

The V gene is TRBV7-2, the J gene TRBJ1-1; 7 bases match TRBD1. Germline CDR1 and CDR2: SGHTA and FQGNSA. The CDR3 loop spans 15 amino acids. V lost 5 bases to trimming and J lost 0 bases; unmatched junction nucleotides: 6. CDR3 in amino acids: CASSRTGPLNTEAFF. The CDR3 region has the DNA TGTGCCAGCAGCCGGACAGGCCCCTTGAACACTGAAGCTTTCTTT.

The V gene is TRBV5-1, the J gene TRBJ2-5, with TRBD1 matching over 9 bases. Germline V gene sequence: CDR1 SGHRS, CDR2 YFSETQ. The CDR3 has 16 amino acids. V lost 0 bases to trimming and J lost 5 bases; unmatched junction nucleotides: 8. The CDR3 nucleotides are TGCGCCAGCAGCTTGGCCGGAACAGGGGGCGCGGAGACCCAGTACTTC. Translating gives CASSLAGTGGAETQYF.

In DNA form, the CDR3 reads TGTGCCAGCAGCTTGGGAACGGGTTCGCTCTACGAGCAGTACTTC. The encoded protein is CASSLGTGSLYEQYF. The chain carries TRBV5-4 and TRBJ2-7; D gene uncertain. Germline loops: CDR1 SGHNT, CDR2 YYREEE (reference sequence). The CDR3 has 15 amino acids. V lost 0 bases and J 3 bases, leaving 13 bases between the germline ends.

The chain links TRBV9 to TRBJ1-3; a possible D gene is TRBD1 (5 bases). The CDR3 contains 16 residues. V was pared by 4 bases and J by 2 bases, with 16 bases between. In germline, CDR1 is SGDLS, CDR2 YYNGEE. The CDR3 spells CASSPRPQGTGNTIYF. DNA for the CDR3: TGTGCCAGCAGCCCCCGCCCTCAGGGTACTGGAAACACCATATATTTT.

CDR3 amino acids: CASSFGQNSPLHF. CDR3 DNA: TGTGCCAGCAGCTTCGGACAAAATTCACCCCTCCACTTT. The chain has TRBV7-6 and TRBJ1-6; possibly TRBD1 for D (5 bases). CDR1 and CDR2 (germline): SGHVS, FNYEAQ. The length of the CDR3 is 13 residues. The V end lost 3 bases, the J end lost 7 bases, and 7 bases lay between the germline ends.

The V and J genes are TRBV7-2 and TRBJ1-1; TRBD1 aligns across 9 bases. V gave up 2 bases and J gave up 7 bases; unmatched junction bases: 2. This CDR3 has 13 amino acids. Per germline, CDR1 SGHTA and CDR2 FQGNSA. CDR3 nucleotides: TGTGCCAGCAGCTTAAGACAGGGGGTTGAAGCTTTCTTT. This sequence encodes CASSLRQGVEAFF.

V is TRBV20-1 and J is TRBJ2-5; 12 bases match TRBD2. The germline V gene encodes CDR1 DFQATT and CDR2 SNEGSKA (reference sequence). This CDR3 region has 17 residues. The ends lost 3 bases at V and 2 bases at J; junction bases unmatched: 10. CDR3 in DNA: TGCAGTGCTAGTTCGGTACGACTAGCGGGGGCACAAGAGACCCAGTACTTC. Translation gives CSASSVRLAGAQETQYF.

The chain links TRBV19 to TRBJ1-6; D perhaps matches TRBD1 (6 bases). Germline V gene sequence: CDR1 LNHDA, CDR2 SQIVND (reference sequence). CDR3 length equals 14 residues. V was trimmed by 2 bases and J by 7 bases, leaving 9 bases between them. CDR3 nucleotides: TGTGCCAGTAGTATAACGGACAGAAATTCACCCCTCCACTTT. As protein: CASSITDRNSPLHF.

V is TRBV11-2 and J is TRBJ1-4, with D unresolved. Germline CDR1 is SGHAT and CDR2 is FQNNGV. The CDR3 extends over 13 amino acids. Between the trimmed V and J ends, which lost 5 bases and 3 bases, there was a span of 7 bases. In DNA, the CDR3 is TGTGCCAGCAGCGCCTTAGCTAATGAAAAACTGTTTTTT. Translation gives CASSALANEKLFF.

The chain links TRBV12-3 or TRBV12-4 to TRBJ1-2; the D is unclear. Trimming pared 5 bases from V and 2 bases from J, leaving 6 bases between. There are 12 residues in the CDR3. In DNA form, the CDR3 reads TGTGCCAGCAGTCGAGGGAACTATGGCTACACCTTC. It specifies CASSRGNYGYTF.

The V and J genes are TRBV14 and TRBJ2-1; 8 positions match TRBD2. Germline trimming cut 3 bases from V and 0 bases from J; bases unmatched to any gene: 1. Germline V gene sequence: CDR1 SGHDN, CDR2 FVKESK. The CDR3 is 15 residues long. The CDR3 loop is CASSQRGDSYNEQFF. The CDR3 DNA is TGTGCCAGCAGCCAGCGGGGGGACTCCTACAATGAGCAGTTCTTC.

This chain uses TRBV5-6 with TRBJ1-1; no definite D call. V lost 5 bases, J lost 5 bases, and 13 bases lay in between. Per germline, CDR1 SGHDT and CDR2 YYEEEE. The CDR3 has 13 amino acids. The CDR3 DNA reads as TGTGCCAGCAGTATCAGCGGGGTAACTGAAGCTTTCTTT. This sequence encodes CASSISGVTEAFF.

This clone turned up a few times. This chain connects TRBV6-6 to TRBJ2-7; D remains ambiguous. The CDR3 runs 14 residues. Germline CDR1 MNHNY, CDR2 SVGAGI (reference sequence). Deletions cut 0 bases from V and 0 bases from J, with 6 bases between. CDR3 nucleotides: TGTGCCAGCAGTTACTCGGGCAGCTCCTACGAGCAGTACTTC. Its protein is CASSYSGSSYEQYF.

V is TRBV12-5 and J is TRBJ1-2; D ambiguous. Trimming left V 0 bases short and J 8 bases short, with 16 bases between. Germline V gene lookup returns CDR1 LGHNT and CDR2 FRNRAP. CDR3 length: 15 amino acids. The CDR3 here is CASGLVRRASGGYTF. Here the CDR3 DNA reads TGTGCTAGTGGTTTGGTACGAAGGGCCTCGGGGGGCTACACCTTC.

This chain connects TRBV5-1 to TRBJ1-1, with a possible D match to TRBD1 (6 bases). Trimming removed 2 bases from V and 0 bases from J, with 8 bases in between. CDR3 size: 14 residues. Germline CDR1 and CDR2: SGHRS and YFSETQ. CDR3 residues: CASSLSGVNTEAFF. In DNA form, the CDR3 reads TGCGCCAGCAGCTTATCAGGGGTGAACACTGAAGCTTTCTTT.

The CDR3 region has the DNA TGTGCCAGCAGCGTAGTTCCCCTAGCGCCAGATACGCAGTATTTT. As protein: CASSVVPLAPDTQYF. This rearrangement joins TRBV9 to TRBJ2-3; TRBD2 might be the D (6 bases). V lost 0 bases and J lost 4, with 12 bases in between. The CDR3 length is 15 residues. Germline V CDR1 and CDR2: SGDLS, YYNGEE.

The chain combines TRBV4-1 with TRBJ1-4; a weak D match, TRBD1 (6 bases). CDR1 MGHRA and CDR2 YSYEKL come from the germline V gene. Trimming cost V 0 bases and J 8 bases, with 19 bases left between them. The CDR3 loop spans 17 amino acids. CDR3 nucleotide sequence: TGCGCCAGCAGCCAAGAACCGTGGCAAGGGGGTAACGAAAAACTGTTTTTT. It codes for CASSQEPWQGGNEKLFF.

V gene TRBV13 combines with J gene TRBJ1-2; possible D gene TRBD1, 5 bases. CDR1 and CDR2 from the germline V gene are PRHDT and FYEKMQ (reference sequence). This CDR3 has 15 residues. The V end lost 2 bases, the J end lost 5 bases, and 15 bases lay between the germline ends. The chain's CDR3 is CASSLSGAGSYGYTF. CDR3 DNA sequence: TGTGCCAGCAGCTTATCTGGAGCAGGGTCATATGGCTACACCTTC.